This record looks at one T cell receptor (beta chain) sequence and its context. A few counts support this clonotype. The clone's antigen remains unknown. No much larger clone exists at a distance of one base, and base qualities are not known. The germline V gene gives CDR1 as KGHDR and CDR2 as SFDVKD. The cysteine opens and the phenylalanine closes a CDR3 of 12 amino acids. Only CDR3 DNA is held: 36 bases, read in frame from base 1. Trimming removed 5 bases from V and 9 bases from J, leaving 11 bases between the germline ends. The data belong to a study of naive and memory T cell subsets (dated by TCRdb to the late 2010s). With regard to the full study: An open-source, UMI-based TCR alpha and beta sequencing pipeline was applied to sorted naive and memory peripheral blood T cell subsets. Complete agreement was observed between the functional CMV T cell responses and the IgG serology results. RNA was DNase-treated and reverse transcribed with TCR constant-region primers, mostly using SuperScript III. Broad study findings and their caveats: A few larger clonotypes were present in naive repertoires, particularly the CD8 repertoires, and these clonotypes were possibly memory cells re-expressing CD45RA. In both CD4 and CD8 cells, going from naive through CM, EM and EMRA, the Gini index went up while Shannon and inverse Simpson diversity went down. A clonotype was defined as a single alpha or beta chain sequence rather than as a paired alpha/beta receptor. RNA-based TCR counts may be influenced by expression changes linked to T cell activation and differentiation. TCR abundance followed a power law whose exponent differed between naive and memory subsets but was consistent across the three individuals. After error correction, over 90% of naive TCR sequences appeared only once, giving much steeper abundance distributions than memory subsets. The repertoire findings for the naive and memory subsets could not be validated against a ground truth because none was available.

The library was built by means of UMI-ligation and nested PCR. The beta constant-region primer was an equimolar mix of two oligonucleotides covering both TRBC1 and TRBC2. Four rounds of PCR were used to amplify ligated cDNA, with nested alpha and beta constant-region primers being used together with the SP2 primer. A single-stranded oligonucleotide bearing the SP2 primer plus a 12-nucleotide UMI was ligated onto the 3' end of the cDNA by T4 RNA ligase 1. Incubation of the ligation reaction lasted roughly 19-24 hours at 16 degrees C. PCR2 was usually performed as a SYBR Green qPCR and halted at a preset threshold so that over-amplification would not occur. Every purification after the first one was done using Agencourt AMPure XP magnetic beads. Library amounts were measured by Qubit and library quality was assessed on a TapeStation, where the main peak was expected at around 650 bp. Pooled libraries were sequenced on an Illumina MiSeq using v2 2x251 paired-end kits, and typically roughly 0.85-2 million reads were obtained per sample. Each sample's library went into the pool at about 4.2 nM, and roughly 5-7.5% PhiX was added to help with cluster recognition. Per the source publication's procedure: Decombinator assigned V and J genes to Demultiplexor-processed FASTQ reads by tag matching, allowing a single base-pair mismatch. By using UMIs, Collapsinator corrected both sequencing errors and the frequency errors caused by PCR heterogeneity. CDR3Translator translated TCRs and extracted CDR3s from the conserved cysteine to the FGXG phenylalanine, flagging non-productive sequences. Gini, Shannon entropy and inverse Simpson indices were calculated on repertoires that had been subsampled to equal numbers of UMI-defined TCRs. Clonotype abundance distributions were fitted to a power law by maximum likelihood within the linear range. On one naive CD8 sample, the pipeline and MIGEC gave similar UMI counts, unique TCR numbers and clonal distributions. One analysis removed from the naive repertoire any naive TCRs that were also found in any memory subset from the same donor. Repertoires were searched for about 7,300 CMV-associated CDR3 sequences compiled from VDJdb and a published dataset. TCRdb took the public reads, trimmed them with fastp at Q25, ran MiXCR for clone calling and kept in-frame beta chains. Entries are consolidated by CDR3 protein sequence, retaining the most common genes and DNA. What appears here as the V and J calls and clone size reflects TCRdb's work, not the paper's. The sample table contains 150,000 or so distinct CDR3 sequences; only one count was recorded for roughly 20% of them. Roughly 0.1% of the sample comes from the top ten.

TCR alpha and beta chain libraries were amplified separately from the second PCR step onward. CMV status of each donor was established by measuring IFNgamma production from CD4+ T cells after fresh PBMCs were stimulated overnight with CMV viral lysate. Miltenyi beads were used first to positively select CD4 T cells, and CD8 T cells were then positively selected from the CD4-negative fraction. Cells were stained for CD3, CD4, CD8, CD45RA, CD27 and a live/dead dye and were sorted on a BD Aria II into four subsets based on CD45RA and CD27. Blood came from three healthy volunteers, each fractionated into CD4 and CD8 T cells and then into four differentiation subsets. About 110 ml of peripheral blood was taken from each donor, and PBMC were separated by density-gradient centrifugation on Ficoll-Paque PLUS. The sorted cells were lysed in RLT buffer, after which RNA was extracted using a Qiagen RNeasy kit and kept at -80 degrees C.

Sequenced input: naive CD4+ T cells from blood. This specimen's cell subset or site label, per the study, means: naive T cells, CD45RA high CD27+. This sequence uses TRBV24-1 and TRBJ2-3; the D gene is possibly TRBD2, with 7 bases matching. The source of this sequence is a human donor in good health. The nucleotides are TGTGCCACCAGTGGGAGCGGGACAACGCAGTATTTT. Translated, this gives CATSGSGTTQYF.